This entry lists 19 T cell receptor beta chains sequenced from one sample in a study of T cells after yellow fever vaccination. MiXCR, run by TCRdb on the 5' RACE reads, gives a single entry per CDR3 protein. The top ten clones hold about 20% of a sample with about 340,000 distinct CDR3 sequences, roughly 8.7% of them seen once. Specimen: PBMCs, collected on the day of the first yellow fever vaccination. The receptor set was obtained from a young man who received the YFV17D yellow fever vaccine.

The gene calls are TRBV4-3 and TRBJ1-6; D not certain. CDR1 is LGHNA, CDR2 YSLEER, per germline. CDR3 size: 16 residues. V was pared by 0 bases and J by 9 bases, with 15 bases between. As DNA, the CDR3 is TGCGCCAGCAGCCAAGATTCTGTGTCGGTGGGTTCACCCCTCCACTTT. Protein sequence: CASSQDSVSVGSPLHF.

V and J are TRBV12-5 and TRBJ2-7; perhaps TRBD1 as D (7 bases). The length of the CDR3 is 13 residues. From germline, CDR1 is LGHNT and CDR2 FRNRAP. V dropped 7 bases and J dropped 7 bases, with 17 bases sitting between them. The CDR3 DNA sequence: TGTGCTAGTGCCCTAACAGGGGCGGGGGAGCAGTACTTC. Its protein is CASALTGAGEQYF. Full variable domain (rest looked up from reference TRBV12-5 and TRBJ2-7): DARVTQTPRHKVTEMGQEVTMRCQPILGHNTVFWYRQTMMQGLELLAYFRNRAPLDDSGMPKDRFSAEMPDATLATLKIQPSEPRDSAVYFCASALTGAGEQYFGPGTRLTVT.

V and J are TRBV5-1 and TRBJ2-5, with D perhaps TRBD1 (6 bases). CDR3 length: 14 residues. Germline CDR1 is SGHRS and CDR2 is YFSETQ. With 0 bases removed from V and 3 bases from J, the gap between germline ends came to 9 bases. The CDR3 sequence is CASSLGGHKETQYF. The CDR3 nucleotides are TGCGCCAGCAGCTTGGGGGGACACAAAGAGACCCAGTACTTC.

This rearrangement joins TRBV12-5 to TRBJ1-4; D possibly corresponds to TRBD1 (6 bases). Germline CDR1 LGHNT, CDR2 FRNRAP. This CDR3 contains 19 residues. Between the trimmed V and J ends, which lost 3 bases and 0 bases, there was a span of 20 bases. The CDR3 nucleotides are TGTGCTAGTGGTTTCGCCGCCGGGACACCCCGGACAACTAATGAAAAACTGTTTTTT. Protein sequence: CASGFAAGTPRTTNEKLFF.

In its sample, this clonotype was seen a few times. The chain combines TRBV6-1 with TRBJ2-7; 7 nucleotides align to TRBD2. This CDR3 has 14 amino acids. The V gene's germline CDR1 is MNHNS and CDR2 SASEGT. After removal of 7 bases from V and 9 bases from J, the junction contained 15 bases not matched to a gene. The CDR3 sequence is CASNSGGTPVVQYV. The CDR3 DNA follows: TGTGCCAGCAACTCCGGGGGGACCCCGGTGGTGCAGTACGTC.

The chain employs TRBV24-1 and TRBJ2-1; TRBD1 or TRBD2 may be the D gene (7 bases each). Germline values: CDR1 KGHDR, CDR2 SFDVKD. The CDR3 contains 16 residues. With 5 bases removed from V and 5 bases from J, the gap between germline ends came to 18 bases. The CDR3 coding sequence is TGTGCCACCAGTGCCAGGGGGAGCGGGGCCCACAATGAGCAGTTCTTC. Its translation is CATSARGSGAHNEQFF.

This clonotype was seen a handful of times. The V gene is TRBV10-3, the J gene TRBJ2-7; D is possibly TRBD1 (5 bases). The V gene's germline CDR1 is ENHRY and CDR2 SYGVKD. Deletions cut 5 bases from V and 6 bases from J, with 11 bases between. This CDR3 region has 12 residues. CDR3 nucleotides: TGTGCCATCAGTCAGGGAAGTGGCGAGCAGTACGTC. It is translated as CAISQGSGEQYV.

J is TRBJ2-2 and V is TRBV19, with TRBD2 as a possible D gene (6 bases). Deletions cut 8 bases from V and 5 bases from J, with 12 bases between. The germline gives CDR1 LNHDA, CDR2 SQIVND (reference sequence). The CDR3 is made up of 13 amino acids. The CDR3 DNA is TGTGCCAGTGGTAACAGCGGGACCGGGGAGCTGTTTTTT. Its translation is CASGNSGTGELFF.

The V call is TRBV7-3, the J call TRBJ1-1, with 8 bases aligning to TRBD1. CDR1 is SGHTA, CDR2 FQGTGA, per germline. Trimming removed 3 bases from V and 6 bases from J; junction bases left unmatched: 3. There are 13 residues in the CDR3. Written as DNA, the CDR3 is TGTGCCAGCAGCTTGGACAGGGTCTCTGAAGCTTTCTTT. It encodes CASSLDRVSEAFF.

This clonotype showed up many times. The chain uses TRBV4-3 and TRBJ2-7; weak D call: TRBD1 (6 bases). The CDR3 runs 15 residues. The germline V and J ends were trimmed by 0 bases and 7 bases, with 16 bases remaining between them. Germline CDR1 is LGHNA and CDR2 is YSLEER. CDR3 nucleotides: TGCGCCAGCAGCCAAGAAACAGGGAAAGCGAGTGAGCAGTACTTC. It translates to CASSQETGKASEQYF.

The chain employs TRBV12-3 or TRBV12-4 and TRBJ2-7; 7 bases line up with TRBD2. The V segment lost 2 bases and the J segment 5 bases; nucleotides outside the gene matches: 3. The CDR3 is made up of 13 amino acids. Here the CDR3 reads CASSLRAGDEQYF. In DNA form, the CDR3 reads TGTGCCAGCAGTTTAAGGGCGGGGGACGAGCAGTACTTC.

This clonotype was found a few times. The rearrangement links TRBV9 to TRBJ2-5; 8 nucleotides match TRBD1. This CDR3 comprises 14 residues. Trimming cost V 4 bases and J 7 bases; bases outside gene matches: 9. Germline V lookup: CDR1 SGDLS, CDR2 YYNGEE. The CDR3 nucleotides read TGTGCCAGCAGCTCAAGCAGGGGGCTGGGGACCCAGTACTTC. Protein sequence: CASSSSRGLGTQYF.

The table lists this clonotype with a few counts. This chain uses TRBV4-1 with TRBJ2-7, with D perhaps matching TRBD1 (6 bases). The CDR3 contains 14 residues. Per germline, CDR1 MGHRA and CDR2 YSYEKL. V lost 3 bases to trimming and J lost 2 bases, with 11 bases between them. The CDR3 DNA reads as TGCGCCAGCAGCCACTCGACAGGCGCCTACGAGCAGTACTTC. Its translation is CASSHSTGAYEQYF.

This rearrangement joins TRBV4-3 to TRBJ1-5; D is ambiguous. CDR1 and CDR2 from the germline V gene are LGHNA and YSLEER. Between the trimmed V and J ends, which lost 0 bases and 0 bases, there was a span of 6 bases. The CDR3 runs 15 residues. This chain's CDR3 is CASSQDAASNQPQHF. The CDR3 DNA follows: TGCGCCAGCAGCCAAGACGCAGCTAGCAATCAGCCCCAGCATTTT.

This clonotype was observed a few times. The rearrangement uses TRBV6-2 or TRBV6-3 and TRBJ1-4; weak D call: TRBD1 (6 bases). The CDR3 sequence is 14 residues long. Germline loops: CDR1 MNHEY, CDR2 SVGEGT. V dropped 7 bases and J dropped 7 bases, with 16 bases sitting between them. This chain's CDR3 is CASTRDIVSEKLFF. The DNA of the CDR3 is TGTGCCAGCACCAGGGACATCGTGAGTGAAAAACTGTTTTTT.

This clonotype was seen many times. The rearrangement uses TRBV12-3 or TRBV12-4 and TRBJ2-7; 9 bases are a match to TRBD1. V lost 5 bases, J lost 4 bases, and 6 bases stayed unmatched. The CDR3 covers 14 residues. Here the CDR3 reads CASSPGTGKYEQYF. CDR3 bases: TGTGCCAGCAGTCCCGGGACAGGGAAGTACGAGCAGTACTTC.

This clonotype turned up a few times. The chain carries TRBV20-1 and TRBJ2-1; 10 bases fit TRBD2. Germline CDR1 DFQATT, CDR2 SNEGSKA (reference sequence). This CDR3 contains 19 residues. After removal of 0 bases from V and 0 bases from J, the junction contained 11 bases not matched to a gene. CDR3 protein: CSARDYSGGLYSSYNEQFF. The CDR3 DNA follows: TGCAGTGCTAGAGATTATAGCGGGGGGCTATACAGCTCCTACAATGAGCAGTTCTTC.

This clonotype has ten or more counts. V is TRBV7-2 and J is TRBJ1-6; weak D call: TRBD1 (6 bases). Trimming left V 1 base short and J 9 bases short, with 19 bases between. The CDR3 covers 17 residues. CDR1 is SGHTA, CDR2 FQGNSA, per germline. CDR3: CASSLGAGGRGGSPLHF. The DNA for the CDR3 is TGTGCCAGCAGCTTAGGGGCGGGTGGCAGGGGAGGTTCACCCCTCCACTTT.

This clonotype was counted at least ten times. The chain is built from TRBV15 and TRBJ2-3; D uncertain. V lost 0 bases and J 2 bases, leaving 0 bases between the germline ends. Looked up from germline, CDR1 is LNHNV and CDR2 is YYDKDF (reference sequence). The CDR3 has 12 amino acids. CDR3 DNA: TGTGCCACCAGCAGAGACACAGATACGCAGTATTTT. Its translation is CATSRDTDTQYF.